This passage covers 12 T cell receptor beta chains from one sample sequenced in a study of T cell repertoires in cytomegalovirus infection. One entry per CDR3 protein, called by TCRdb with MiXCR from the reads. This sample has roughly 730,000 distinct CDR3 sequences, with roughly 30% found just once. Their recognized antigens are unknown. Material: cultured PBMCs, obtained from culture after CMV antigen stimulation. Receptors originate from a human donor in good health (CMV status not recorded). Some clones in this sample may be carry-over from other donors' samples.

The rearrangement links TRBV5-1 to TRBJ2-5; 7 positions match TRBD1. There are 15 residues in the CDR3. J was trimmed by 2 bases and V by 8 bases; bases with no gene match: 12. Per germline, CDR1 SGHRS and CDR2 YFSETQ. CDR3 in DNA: TGCGCCAGTCGATTGTGGGACAGACAACAAGAGACCCAGTACTTC. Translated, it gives CASRLWDRQQETQYF.

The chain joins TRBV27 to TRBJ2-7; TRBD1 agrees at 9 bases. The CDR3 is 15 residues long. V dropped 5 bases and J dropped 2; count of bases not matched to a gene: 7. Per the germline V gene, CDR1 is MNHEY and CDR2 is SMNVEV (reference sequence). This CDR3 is CASSAIQGATYEQYF. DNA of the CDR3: TGTGCCAGCAGTGCGATACAGGGGGCTACCTACGAGCAGTACTTC.

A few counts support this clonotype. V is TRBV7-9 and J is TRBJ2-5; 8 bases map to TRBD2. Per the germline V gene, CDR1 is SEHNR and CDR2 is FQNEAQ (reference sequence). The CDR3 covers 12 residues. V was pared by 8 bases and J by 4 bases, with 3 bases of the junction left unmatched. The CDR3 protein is CASREGRETQYF. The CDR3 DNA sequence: TGTGCCAGCCGGGAGGGCCGAGAGACCCAGTACTTC.

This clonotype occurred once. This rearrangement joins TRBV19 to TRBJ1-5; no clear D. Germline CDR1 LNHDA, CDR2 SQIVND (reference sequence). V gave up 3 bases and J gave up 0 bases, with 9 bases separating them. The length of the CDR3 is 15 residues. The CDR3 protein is CASSISGHSNQPQHF. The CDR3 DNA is TGTGCCAGTAGTATCAGTGGTCATAGCAATCAGCCCCAGCATTTT.

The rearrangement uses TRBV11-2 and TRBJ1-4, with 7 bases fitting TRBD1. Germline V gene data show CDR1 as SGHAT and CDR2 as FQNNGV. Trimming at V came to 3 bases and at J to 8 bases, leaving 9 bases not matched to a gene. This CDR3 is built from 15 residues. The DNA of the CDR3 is TGTGCCAGCAGCTTGGGGGGACAGCGAGGGGAAAAACTGTTTTTT. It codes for CASSLGGQRGEKLFF.

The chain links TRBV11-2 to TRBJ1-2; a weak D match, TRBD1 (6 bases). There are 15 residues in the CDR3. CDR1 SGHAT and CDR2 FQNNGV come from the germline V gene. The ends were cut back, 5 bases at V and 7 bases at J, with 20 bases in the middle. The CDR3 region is CASSPRDTSFSGYTF. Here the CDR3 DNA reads TGTGCCAGCAGCCCCCGGGACACCTCCTTCAGTGGCTACACCTTC.

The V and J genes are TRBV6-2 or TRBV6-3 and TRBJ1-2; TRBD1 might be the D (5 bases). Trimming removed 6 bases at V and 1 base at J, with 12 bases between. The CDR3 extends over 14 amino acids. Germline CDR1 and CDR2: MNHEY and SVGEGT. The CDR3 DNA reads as TGTGCCAGCAGCACCCGGGACGGTAACTATGGCTACACCTTC. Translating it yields CASSTRDGNYGYTF.

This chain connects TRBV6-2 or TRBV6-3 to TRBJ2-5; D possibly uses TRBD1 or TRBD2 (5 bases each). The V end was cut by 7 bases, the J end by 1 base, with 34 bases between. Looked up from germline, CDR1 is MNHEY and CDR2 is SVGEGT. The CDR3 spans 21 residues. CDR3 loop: CASTPMEKGVWRMSRQETQYF. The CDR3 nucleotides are TGTGCCAGCACCCCTATGGAGAAAGGGGTTTGGAGGATGTCACGCCAAGAGACCCAGTACTTC.

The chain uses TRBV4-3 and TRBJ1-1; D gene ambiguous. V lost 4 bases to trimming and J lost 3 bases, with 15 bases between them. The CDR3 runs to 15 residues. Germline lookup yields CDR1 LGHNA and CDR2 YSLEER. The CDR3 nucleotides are TGCGCCAGCAGCCCGGGTCCCTGGTCGGACACTGAAGCTTTCTTT. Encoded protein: CASSPGPWSDTEAFF.

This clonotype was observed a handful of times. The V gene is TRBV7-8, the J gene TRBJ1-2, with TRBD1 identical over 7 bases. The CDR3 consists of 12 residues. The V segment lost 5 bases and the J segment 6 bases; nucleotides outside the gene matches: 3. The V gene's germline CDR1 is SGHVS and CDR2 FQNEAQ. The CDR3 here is CASSQGQNGYTF. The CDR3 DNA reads TGTGCCAGCAGCCAGGGACAGAATGGCTACACCTTC.

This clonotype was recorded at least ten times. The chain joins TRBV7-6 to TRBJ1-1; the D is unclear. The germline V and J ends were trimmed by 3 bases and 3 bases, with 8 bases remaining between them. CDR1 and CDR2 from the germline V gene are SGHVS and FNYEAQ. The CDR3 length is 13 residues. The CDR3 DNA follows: TGTGCCAGCAGCTTCCAGGTGGACACTGAAGCTTTCTTT. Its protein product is CASSFQVDTEAFF.

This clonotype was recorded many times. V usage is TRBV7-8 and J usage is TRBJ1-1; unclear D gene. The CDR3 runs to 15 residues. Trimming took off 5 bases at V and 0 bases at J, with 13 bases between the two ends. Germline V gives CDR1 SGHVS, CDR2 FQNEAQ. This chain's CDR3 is CASSTHGRVNTEAFF. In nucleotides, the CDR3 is TGTGCCAGCAGCACCCACGGACGGGTGAACACTGAAGCTTTCTTT.